Reported below is one TCR beta chain. Its antigen is currently not known. Per-nucleotide qualities are absent, and no much larger clonotype sits a single base away. This entry is derived from a study of blood T cell repertoires in COVID-19 (dated by TCRdb to the early 2020s). Describing the broader study: Collaborator samples came from the United States, Italy and Spain and covered acute and convalescent phases of COVID-19. The prospective study material was composed of cDNA or gDNA derived from T cells, B-cell-depleted T cells, or PBMCs. Deeply sampled blood TCRbeta repertoires from subjects exposed to, actively infected with, or recovered from COVID-19 were included in the dataset. A freely available public database, intended as a resource for researchers studying the immune response to SARS-CoV-2, is where the repertoires were released. The samples were drawn from the first 160 participants of the ongoing ImmuneRACE study and from more than 1,000 subjects provided by 6 global collaborators. Sample metadata almost always included a de-identified subject ID, COVID-19 status, age in years and sex. Where available, HLA class I and class II types were taken from metadata supplied by the sample provider and were not determined by assay-based typing.

The immunoSEQ Assay, a bias-controlled multiplex PCR, was used to amplify TCRbeta CDR3 regions from genomic DNA. In the authors' own workflow: Nucleated cell counts per sample were estimated from amplification of reference gene primers within the assay. To quantify the absolute abundance of each unique TCRbeta CDR3 rearrangement, sequence reads were collapsed and filtered. For each sample, productive Simpson clonality was calculated as the square root of Simpson's diversity index across productive rearrangements. TCRdb stores this immuneACCESS table with in-frame sequences only. Part of the clones is absent; in the studies checked, under half of the shortfall reflects unresolved V genes, and no reason is known for the rest. That table is the source of V, J and clone size, and D and trimming were worked out from the DNA. This sample has 190,000 or so clones in its table, and more than 80% of those were observed once. The leading ten clones occupy around 8.8% of the sample.

Paper-wide results and their limitations: Clinical and demographic metadata were provided uncurated, with the amount varying by source and participant.

As encoded in the germline V gene (reference sequence), CDR1 is SGHAT while CDR2 is FQDESV. Trimming costs V 7 bases and J 1 base, and their ends lie 13 bases apart. The CDR3 sequence holds 14 residues, the cysteine and phenylalanine included. The CDR3 DNA has 42 bases and is translated from base 1. Participants in the prospective study were enrolled through a virtual design, were aged 18 to 89 years, and lived in approximately 24 United States geographic areas. In the prospective study, cohorts were assigned on the basis of participant-reported clinical history obtained from a screening survey and a study questionnaire. ImmuneRACE Cohort 3 recovered participants were defined by two consecutive negative NP/OP PCR tests, healthcare professional clearance, or symptom resolution. In the prospective study, whole blood, serum and a nasopharyngeal or oropharyngeal swab were collected from each participant by mobile phlebotomists. Additional blood draws and questionnaires over an approximately 2-month period could optionally be provided by prospective study participants. Before DNA extraction, prospective study blood samples were shipped either frozen or at room temperature.

Recombination linked TRBV11-1 to TRBJ1-1, with the D gene too uncertain to name. This clonotype was sampled from a man in his forties or fifties who had recovered from COVID-19. Sequences were obtained from PBMCs or T cells enriched from blood (not recorded which). The CDR3 protein: CASTPGPQNTEAFF. The DNA is as follows: TGTGCCAGCACTCCTGGGCCCCAGAACACTGAAGCTTTCTTT.